The clone carrying this T cell receptor (beta chain) was seen a few times. Antigen: not known. In the same sample, other DNA sequences code for this CDR3. This sample is drawn from a study of beta chain features in type 1 diabetes. Whole-study findings and limits: Type 1 diabetes patients had moderately but significantly shorter TCRB CDR3s in all four CD4+ subsets.

All of the isolated RNA was reverse transcribed, so expressed TCRB transcripts were sequenced. TCRdb's copy holds only in-frame clones and misses some; the assay was immunoSEQ multiplex PCR. The sample includes 200,000 to 300,000 clones, roughly a tenth of them seen just once. The CDR3 is 14 residues long. Germline V gene data show CDR1 as SGHRS and CDR2 as YFSETQ. Trimming cost V 0 bases and J 2 bases; bases outside gene matches: 2. This TCR was sampled from a man aged 30 to 39 with type 1 diabetes. The chain uses TRBV5-1 and TRBJ2-7; 7 bases are shared with TRBD1. Sequenced material: naive CD4+ T cells from blood. The CDR3 is CASSLAGGTYEQYF. The CDR3, as DNA: TGCGCCAGCAGCTTGGCAGGGGGAACCTACGAGCAGTACTTC.